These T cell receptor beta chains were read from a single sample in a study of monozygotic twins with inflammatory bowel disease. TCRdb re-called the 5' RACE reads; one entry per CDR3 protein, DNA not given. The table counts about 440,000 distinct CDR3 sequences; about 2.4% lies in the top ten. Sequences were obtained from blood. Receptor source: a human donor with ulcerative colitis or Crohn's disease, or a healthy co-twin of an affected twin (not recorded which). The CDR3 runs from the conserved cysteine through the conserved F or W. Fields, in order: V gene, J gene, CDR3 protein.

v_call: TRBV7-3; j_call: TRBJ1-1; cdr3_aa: CASSLKGATEAFF
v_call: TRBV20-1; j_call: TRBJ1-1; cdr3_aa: CSARDRVNPTEAFF
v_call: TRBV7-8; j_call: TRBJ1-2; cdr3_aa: CASSLGDSQGPSGGYTF
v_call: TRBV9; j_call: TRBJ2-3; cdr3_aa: CASSVEDSTDTQYF
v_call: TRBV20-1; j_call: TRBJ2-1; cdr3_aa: CSARDWRNYNEQFF
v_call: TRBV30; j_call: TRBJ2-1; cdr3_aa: CAWSGGALILRSYNEQFF
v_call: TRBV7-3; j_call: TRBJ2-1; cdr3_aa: CASSPDSSYNEQFF
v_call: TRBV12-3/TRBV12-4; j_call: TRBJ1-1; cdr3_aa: CASTSEVSTEAFF
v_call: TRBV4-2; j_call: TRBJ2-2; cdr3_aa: CASSQNRDRWNTGELFF
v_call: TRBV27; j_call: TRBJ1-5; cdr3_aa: CASSALQGGQPQHF
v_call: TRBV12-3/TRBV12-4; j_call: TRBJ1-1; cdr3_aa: CASTMDRLNTEAFF
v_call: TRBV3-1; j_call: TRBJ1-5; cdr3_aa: CASSQDNRGNQPQHF
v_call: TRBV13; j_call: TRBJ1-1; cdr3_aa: CASSLGQRDGTEAFF
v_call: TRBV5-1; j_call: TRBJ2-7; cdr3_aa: CASSPTATPYEQYF
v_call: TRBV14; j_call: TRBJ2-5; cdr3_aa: CASSPRTGRETQYF
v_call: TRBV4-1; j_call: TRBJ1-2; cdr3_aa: CASSQPFYTSSVGYTF
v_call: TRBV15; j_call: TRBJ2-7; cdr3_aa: CATSPRPSEQYF
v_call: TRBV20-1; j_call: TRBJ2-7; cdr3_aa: CSASTGPFYEQYF
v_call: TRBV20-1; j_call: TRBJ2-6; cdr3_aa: CSDTGTGANVLTF
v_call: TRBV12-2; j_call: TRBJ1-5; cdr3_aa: CASRLMGASNQPQHF
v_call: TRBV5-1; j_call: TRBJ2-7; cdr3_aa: CASSFPGQSSYEQYF
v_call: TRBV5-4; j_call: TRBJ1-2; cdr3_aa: CASSLQRDGYTF
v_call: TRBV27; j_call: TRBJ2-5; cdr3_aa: CASSSTLAGETQYF
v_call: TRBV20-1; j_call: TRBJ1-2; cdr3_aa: CSAAEGLWGYTF
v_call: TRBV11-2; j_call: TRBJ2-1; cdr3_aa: CASSLEGHPGTSYNEQFF
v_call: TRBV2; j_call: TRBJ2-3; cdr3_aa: CASSELGASTDTQYF
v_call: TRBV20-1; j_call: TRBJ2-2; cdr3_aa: CSASYRTGELFF
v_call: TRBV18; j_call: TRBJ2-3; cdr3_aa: CASSPADTQYF
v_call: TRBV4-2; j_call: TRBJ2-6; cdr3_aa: CASSHPDSSGANVLTF
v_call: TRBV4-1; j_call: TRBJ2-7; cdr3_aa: CASSLATSGNSYEQYF
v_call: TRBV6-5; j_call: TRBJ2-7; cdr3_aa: CASSSEGFEQYF
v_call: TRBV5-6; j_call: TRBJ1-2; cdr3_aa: CASSLRMGQDAGAYGYTF
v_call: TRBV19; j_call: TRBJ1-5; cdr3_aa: CASTRPGPKQPQHF
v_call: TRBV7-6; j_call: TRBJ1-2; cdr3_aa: CASSLGTGNGYTF
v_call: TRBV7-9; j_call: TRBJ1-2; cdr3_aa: CASSYSQPYGYTF
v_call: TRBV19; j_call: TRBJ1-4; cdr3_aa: CASSGRGPNEKLFF
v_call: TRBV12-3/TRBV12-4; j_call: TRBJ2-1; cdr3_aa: CASTLRENNEQFF
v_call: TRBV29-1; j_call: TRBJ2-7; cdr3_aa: CSAWGHSHEQYF
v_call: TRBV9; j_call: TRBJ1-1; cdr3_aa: CASSPQGGSAEAFF
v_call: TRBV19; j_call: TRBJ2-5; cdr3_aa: CASARTGGSETQYF
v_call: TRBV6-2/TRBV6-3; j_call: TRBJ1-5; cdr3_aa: CASQDPGNQPQHF